This paragraph reports one TCR beta chain. The length of the CDR3 is 14 residues. The V and J ends lost 2 bases and 0 bases respectively, with 9 bases between them. Per the germline V gene, CDR1 is SGHRS and CDR2 is YFSETQ. This sample was included in a study of blood T cell repertoires in COVID-19. The overall study: PBMCs, B-cell-depleted T cells, or T cells provided the cDNA or gDNA that made up the material.

Original processing methods: Amplified reference gene primers provided the basis for estimating nucleated cell counts. The method was immunoSEQ multiplex PCR; TCRdb's version includes in-frame clones alone and lacks a portion of them. The V and J calls and clone size are taken from that table; D and trimming were inferred from the DNA. Here the sample spans 70,000 or so clones, roughly nine tenths being singletons. The J gene is TRBJ2-7, the V gene TRBV5-1; D is uncertain. Sequencing was done on a sample of peripheral blood. The TCR comes from a woman aged 60-70 years with acute or convalescent COVID-19. In DNA, the CDR3 is TGCGCCAGCAGCTTTGGTAGAAACTCCTACGAGCAGTACTTC. Translation: CASSFGRNSYEQYF.